This T cell receptor beta chain comes out of a study of blood T cell repertoires in COVID-19. Study information: Italy, Spain and the United States were the sources of the convalescent and acute COVID-19 samples.

V lost 6 bases and J 5 bases, leaving 7 bases between the germline ends. CDR3 length equals 12 residues. Germline V lookup: CDR1 MGHRA, CDR2 YSYEKL. Authors' methods: Researchers report that nucleated cell counts were estimated from reference gene primer amplification. The data were produced by immunoSEQ multiplex PCR, yet TCRdb's version contains in-frame clones alone and is incomplete. D and trimming come from the DNA, and the V and J calls and clone size come from that table. The sample has over 200,000 clones, about nine tenths seen once; the top ten hold around 6.5%. The genes are TRBV4-1 and TRBJ2-2; possible D gene TRBD2, 6 bases. The clonotype originates from a man aged 55 to 69 who had recovered from COVID-19. Sequenced material: peripheral blood. CDR3: CASSAGTGELFF. The CDR3 region has the DNA TGCGCCAGCAGTGCGGGAACCGGGGAGCTGTTTTTT.